The next 14 T cell receptor beta chains were all read from a single sample in a study of blood T cell repertoires in COVID-19. Generated by immunoSEQ multiplex PCR, the TCRdb table keeps only in-frame clones and is missing some. The repertoire includes about 220,000 clones, 80% to 90% of them detected once, and 3% to 3.5% sits in the top ten. The sequenced sample was PBMCs or T cells enriched from blood (not recorded which). Receptors originate from a woman younger than 30 in a cohort exposed to, infected with or recovered from COVID-19 (not recorded which).

This clone was seen a handful of times. CDR3 DNA: TGTGCCAGCAGCTTAGGGGCCATGAACACCATATATTTT. Protein: CASSLGAMNTIYF. V is TRBV7-6 and J is TRBJ1-3; D remains unclear. The V end lost 1 base, the J end lost 7 bases, and 8 bases lay between the germline ends. Germline assignment: CDR1 SGHVS and CDR2 FNYEAQ. The CDR3 sequence is 13 residues long.

The chain recombines TRBV6-5 with TRBJ1-2; D is possibly TRBD1 (6 bases). The CDR3 is 14 amino acids. Germline V gene lookup returns CDR1 MNHEY and CDR2 SVGAGI. Trimming removed 11 bases from V and 6 bases from J, with 22 bases in between. The CDR3 DNA is TGTGCCTGCGGACAGAGGTCACTTCCCGATGGCTACACCTTC. It translates to CACGQRSLPDGYTF.

V is TRBV5-1 and J is TRBJ1-2; the match to TRBD1 covers 8 bases. The V gene end was trimmed by 5 bases and the J gene end by 8 bases; junction bases not matched to a gene: 14. CDR1 is SGHRS and CDR2 is YFSETQ in the germline V gene. The CDR3 extends over 15 amino acids. CDR3 protein: CASRFTGQGAVGYTF. CDR3 DNA: TGCGCCAGCAGATTTACCGGACAGGGCGCCGTAGGCTACACCTTC. The full variable domain, its missing parts supplied by reference TRBV5-1 and TRBJ1-2, is KAGVTQTPRYLIKTRGQQVTLSCSPISGHRSVSWYQQTPGQGLQFLFEYFSETQRNKGNFPGRFSGRQFSNSRSEMNVSTLELGDSALYLCASRFTGQGAVGYTFGSGTRLTVV.

The J gene is TRBJ1-1, the V gene TRBV29-1; a weak D match, TRBD1 (5 bases). CDR3 length: 13 residues. Looked up from germline, CDR1 is SQVTM and CDR2 is ANQGSEA. V shed 6 bases and J shed 2 bases, with 13 bases lying between them. Here the CDR3 reads CSVGGALNTEAFF. In DNA form, the CDR3 reads TGCAGCGTCGGGGGAGCGTTAAACACTGAAGCTTTCTTT. Full variable domain (rest looked up from reference TRBV29-1 and TRBJ1-1): SAVISQKPSRDICQRGTSLTIQCQVDSQVTMMFWYRQQPGQSLTLIATANQGSEATYESGFVIDKFPISRPNLTFSTLTVSNMSPEDSSIYLCSVGGALNTEAFFGQGTRLTVV.

This clone has a single count. The rearrangement uses TRBV15 and TRBJ1-1; 7 nucleotides line up with TRBD1. The J segment lost 10 bases and the V segment lost 6 bases, leaving 17 bases of the junction unmatched. CDR3 length: 15 amino acids. Germline V gene data show CDR1 as LNHNV and CDR2 as YYDKDF (reference sequence). CDR3 amino acids: CATRDTTGPPGGAFF. DNA for the CDR3: TGTGCCACCAGGGACACGACAGGGCCCCCAGGTGGAGCTTTCTTT.

This clone has more than one count but fewer than ten. Mismatch with germline at one junction end may stem from a read error. The genes are TRBV7-3 and TRBJ1-4; D might be TRBD1 (5 bases). This CDR3 has 15 amino acids. CDR1 SGHTA and CDR2 FQGTGA come from the germline V gene. Here the CDR3 reads CASSSSTETDEKLFF. The CDR3 DNA reads TGTGCCAGCAGCTCCTCGACAGAAACTGATGAAAAACTGTTTTTT.

The rearrangement joins TRBV5-6 to TRBJ1-1; 7 nucleotides agree with TRBD1. Per germline, CDR1 SGHDT and CDR2 YYEEEE. There are 13 residues in the CDR3. After removal of 4 bases from V and 5 bases from J, the junction contained 5 bases not matched to a gene. The CDR3 protein is CASSQTGVTEAFF. The CDR3 DNA reads TGTGCCAGCAGCCAAACAGGGGTGACTGAAGCTTTCTTT.

V usage is TRBV14 and J usage is TRBJ1-2; weak D call: TRBD1 (6 bases). V was clipped by 4 bases and J by 4 bases, with 22 bases between them. The CDR3 is 17 amino acids. Germline loops: CDR1 SGHDN, CDR2 FVKESK. CDR3 DNA: TGTGCCAGCAGCCTGCAACCCCGGAGGCCAGGGGTCTATGGCTACACCTTC. Its protein product is CASSLQPRRPGVYGYTF.

The CDR3 spells CASSSPGQWETQYF. As DNA, the CDR3 is TGTGCCAGCAGTTCCCCCGGACAGTGGGAGACCCAGTACTTC. This chain connects TRBV27 to TRBJ2-5; a weak D match, TRBD1 (6 bases). Trimming cost V 4 bases and J 5 bases, with 14 bases left between them. The CDR3 loop spans 14 amino acids. CDR1 is MNHEY, CDR2 SMNVEV, per germline (reference sequence).

The V call is TRBV21-1, the J call TRBJ2-3; TRBD1 was called by the table and not checked on the DNA. TRBV21-1 is a pseudogene. CDR3 length: 16 amino acids. CDR3: CASSPAGTGSTDTQYF. CDR3 nucleotide sequence: TGTGCCAGCAGCCCCGCCGGGACAGGGAGCACAGATACGCAGTATTTT.

This clone was found a few times. The chain couples TRBV7-2 to TRBJ2-5; D possibly corresponds to TRBD2 (7 bases). Germline-derived CDR1 and CDR2 are SGHTA and FQGNSA. V lost 4 bases and J 1 base, leaving 13 bases between the germline ends. The CDR3 has 15 amino acids. CDR3 loop: CASSWGGGAQETQYF. CDR3 nucleotides: TGTGCCAGCAGCTGGGGGGGCGGGGCCCAAGAGACCCAGTACTTC.

The chain uses TRBV19 and TRBJ1-1, with D perhaps TRBD1 (5 bases). Per germline, CDR1 LNHDA and CDR2 SQIVND (reference sequence). Trimming shortened V by 0 bases and J by 7 bases, and 9 bases separated the two germline ends. The CDR3 runs to 13 residues. The CDR3 loop is CASSIEGANEAFF. CDR3 nucleotide sequence: TGTGCCAGTAGTATAGAAGGGGCTAATGAAGCTTTCTTT.

This rearrangement joins TRBV7-2 to TRBJ2-7; TRBD2 aligns across 8 bases. This CDR3 is built from 14 residues. Germline lookup yields CDR1 SGHTA and CDR2 FQGNSA. V lost 2 bases to trimming and J lost 4 bases; unmatched junction nucleotides: 4. This chain's CDR3 is CASSLRASGYEQYF. CDR3 sequence (DNA): TGTGCCAGCAGCTTACGGGCTAGCGGGTACGAGCAGTACTTC.

V gene TRBV6-5 combines with J gene TRBJ1-2; D unclear. The CDR3 runs 12 residues. In germline, CDR1 is MNHEY, CDR2 SVGAGI. V lost 7 bases, J lost 6 bases, and 12 bases lay in between. The CDR3 DNA reads as TGTGCCAGCACGGTTGGGAGGGATGGCTACACCTTC. It is translated as CASTVGRDGYTF.